This TCR beta chain was captured by sequencing in a study of T cell responses to AZD1222 COVID-19 vaccine. The study, taken as a whole, reports: Only a handful of AZD1222 recipients, several in all, had baseline seropositivity. The donors showed a predominance of white British ancestry and of females, with possible underestimation of clonal diversity.

Samples with a second dose at about 4 or about 12 weeks were pooled together. Of note for this clone: Its antigen is undetermined.

The CDR3 is made up of 13 amino acids. Germline V lookup: CDR1 SGHDN, CDR2 FVKESK. V gave up 4 bases and J gave up 6 bases, with 12 bases separating them. TCRdb keeps only in-frame clones here, not all; method: immunoSEQ multiplex PCR. The table includes roughly 150,000 clones, around nine tenths detected once. The rearrangement links TRBV14 to TRBJ1-2; perhaps TRBD1 as D (6 bases). Sequences were derived from peripheral blood, sampled 28 days after the second AZD1222 dose. The source of this sequence is an adult who received the AZD1222 COVID-19 vaccine. Here the CDR3 DNA reads TGTGCCAGCAGCCCCAGGACAGTGGATGGCTACACCTTC. Its translation is CASSPRTVDGYTF.